One sample yielded the 17 T cell receptor beta chains listed below, sequenced in a study of graft-versus-host responses after intestinal transplantation. These receptors have no known antigen. Generated by immunoSEQ multiplex PCR, the TCRdb table keeps only in-frame clones and is missing some. The sample includes about 100,000 clones, more than 85% seen only once; the top ten take about 0.95%. Sample: unstimulated CD4+ T cells sorted from spleen or lymph node cells, taken before transplant. Receptors were obtained from a human donor who was the organ donor for an intestinal transplant.

The V gene is TRBV27, the J gene TRBJ1-2; TRBD1 aligns across 8 bases. This CDR3 region has 13 residues. J was trimmed by 6 bases and V by 5 bases; bases with no gene match: 5. CDR1 and CDR2 from the germline V gene are MNHEY and SMNVEV (reference sequence). The CDR3 region is CASSADRANGYTF. The CDR3 DNA reads TGTGCCAGCAGTGCGGACAGGGCAAATGGCTACACCTTC.

The rearrangement links TRBV25-1 to TRBJ2-7; D call uncertain. The V and J ends lost 7 bases and 5 bases respectively, with 6 bases between them. The CDR3 spans 10 residues. Germline V gene sequence: CDR1 MGHDK, CDR2 SYGVNS. For the CDR3, the DNA is TGTGCCAGCATTTGCCACGAGCAGTACTTC. Translating it yields CASICHEQYF.

This clone was found once. The chain employs TRBV9 and TRBJ1-6; D is perhaps TRBD1 (6 bases). CDR1 is SGDLS, CDR2 YYNGEE, per germline. The CDR3 spans 15 residues. V lost 0 bases and J 9 bases, leaving 13 bases between the germline ends. The CDR3 is CASSVASGEGSPLHF. In DNA form, the CDR3 reads TGTGCCAGCAGCGTAGCATCAGGGGAGGGTTCACCCCTCCACTTT.

A single count supports this clone. The chain recombines TRBV6-6 with TRBJ1-1; no clear D. The CDR3 totals 14 residues. V lost 3 bases and J lost 1, with 9 bases in between. CDR1 MNHNY and CDR2 SVGAGI come from the germline V gene (reference sequence). The CDR3, as DNA: TGTGCCAGCAGTTATGGAACAGCGAACACTGAAGCTTTCTTT. Translating it yields CASSYGTANTEAFF.

The V call is TRBV2, the J call TRBJ1-2, with a possible D match to TRBD1 (6 bases). V was shortened by 3 bases and J by 7 bases, with 15 bases between the two germline ends. This CDR3 has 14 residues. Germline values: CDR1 SNHLY, CDR2 FYNNEI. DNA for the CDR3: TGTGCCAGCAGTGACTCCGGGGGGCTGGGTGGCTACACCTTC. Encoded protein: CASSDSGGLGGYTF. The entire variable domain, with the rest obtained from reference TRBV2 and TRBJ1-2, is as follows: EPEVTQTPSHQVTQMGQEVILRCVPISNHLYFYWYRQILGQKVEFLVSFYNNEISEKSEIFDDQFSVERPDGSNFTLKIRSTKLEDSAMYFCASSDSGGLGGYTFGSGTRLTVV.

V and J are TRBV30 and TRBJ2-5; 10 nucleotides agree with TRBD1. This CDR3 has 17 amino acids. V gave up 2 bases and J gave up 2 bases; unmatched junction bases: 11. Germline CDR1 is GTSNPN and CDR2 is SVGIG (reference sequence). The DNA for the CDR3 is TGTGCCTGGAGTCCGCATCCGGGACAGGGGATACAAGAGACCCAGTACTTC. Translating gives CAWSPHPGQGIQETQYF.

The chain couples TRBV5-6 to TRBJ2-3; 9 bases line up with TRBD2. This CDR3 contains 13 residues. V shed 4 bases, J shed 6 bases, and the junction held 3 bases outside the gene matches. CDR1 and CDR2 (germline): SGHDT, YYEEEE. The chain's CDR3 is CASSRGLADTQYF. As DNA, the CDR3 is TGTGCCAGCAGCCGCGGACTAGCGGATACGCAGTATTTT.

The chain carries TRBV25-1 and TRBJ2-3; D may be TRBD1 or TRBD2 (5 bases each). The CDR3 covers 13 residues. Per germline, CDR1 MGHDK and CDR2 SYGVNS. The V end lost 5 bases, the J end lost 5 bases, and 11 bases lay between the germline ends. In DNA form, the CDR3 reads TGTGCCAGCAGTCGAGGGGCTATAGATACGCAGTATTTT. Protein: CASSRGAIDTQYF.

The chain recombines TRBV7-7 with TRBJ2-3; no clear D gene. Germline CDR1 reads SSHAT; CDR2 reads FNYEAQ (reference sequence). The V end was cut by 2 bases, the J end by 2 bases, with 8 bases between. The CDR3 loop spans 14 amino acids. CDR3 in amino acids: CASSLSSVTDTQYF. CDR3 DNA: TGTGCCAGCAGCTTATCCAGCGTCACAGATACGCAGTATTTT.

The chain links TRBV7-3 to TRBJ2-5; D not certain. The V end was cut by 1 base, the J end by 5 bases, with 5 bases between. This CDR3 has 12 amino acids. Germline V lookup: CDR1 SGHTA, CDR2 FQGTGA. The CDR3 DNA follows: TGTGCCAGCAGCTTAAACGGCGAGACCCAGTACTTC. This sequence encodes CASSLNGETQYF.

This chain joins TRBV5-1 and TRBJ1-2; 8 bases map to TRBD1. CDR1 and CDR2 (germline): SGHRS, YFSETQ. Trimming removed 0 bases from V and 8 bases from J; junction bases left unmatched: 9. There are 15 residues in the CDR3. The DNA of the CDR3 is TGCGCCAGCAGCTTGGAGACAGGGGTCCAGGGGGGCTACACCTTC. Its translation: CASSLETGVQGGYTF.

The rearrangement links TRBV2 to TRBJ1-5, with D possibly being TRBD1 (6 bases). Trimming removed 8 bases from V and 0 bases from J, with 14 bases in between. This CDR3 comprises 15 residues. Per germline, CDR1 SNHLY and CDR2 FYNNEI. CDR3 loop: CASRRGPYSNQPQHF. The CDR3 DNA is TGTGCCAGCCGCAGGGGCCCTTATAGCAATCAGCCCCAGCATTTT.

This clone has just one count. This CDR3 reads CASSLSGLSEGGYTF. In DNA, the CDR3 is TGTGCCAGCAGTTTATCAGGACTCTCAGAGGGAGGCTACACCTTC. The V gene is TRBV27, the J gene TRBJ1-2; D uncertain. The length of the CDR3 is 15 residues. V was pared by 0 bases and J by 8 bases, with 16 bases between. CDR1 is MNHEY and CDR2 is SMNVEV in the germline V gene (reference sequence).

The chain recombines TRBV7-2 with TRBJ2-1, with 7 bases fitting TRBD2. V trimming: 4 bases; J trimming: 12 bases; junction bases outside the gene matches: 15. CDR1 and CDR2 from the germline V gene are SGHTA and FQGNSA. The CDR3 contains 15 residues. The CDR3 spells CASSSSGTTPRVQFF. The DNA of the CDR3 is TGTGCCAGCAGCTCGTCCGGGACTACCCCTCGGGTGCAGTTCTTC. The full variable domain, in which reference TRBV7-2 and TRBJ2-1 provide the parts outside the CDR3, is GAGVSQSPSNKVTEKGKDVELRCDPISGHTALYWYRQSLGQGLEFLIYFQGNSAPDKSGLPSDRFSAERTGGSVSTLTIQRTQQEDSAVYLCASSSSGTTPRVQFFGPGTRLTVL.

The gene calls are TRBV30 and TRBJ2-5; D is unclear. The CDR3 contains 11 residues. Deletions cut 3 bases from V and 14 bases from J, with 16 bases between. Germline loops: CDR1 GTSNPN, CDR2 SVGIG (reference sequence). In DNA form, the CDR3 reads TGTGCCTGGAGGGGGTGGGCCTCTTATTACTTC. Its protein product is CAWRGWASYYF.

This clone turned up a few times. V is TRBV6-1 and J is TRBJ2-5; D unclear. V shed 5 bases and J shed 5 bases, with 6 bases lying between them. CDR3 size: 11 residues. Germline lookup yields CDR1 MNHNS and CDR2 SASEGT. CDR3 residues: CASSRLETQYF. CDR3 nucleotide sequence: TGTGCCAGCAGTCGACTGGAGACCCAGTACTTC.

The chain has TRBV19 and TRBJ2-7; 9 bases are shared with TRBD2. The CDR3 is 15 amino acids. CDR1 LNHDA and CDR2 SQIVND come from the germline V gene (reference sequence). The J segment lost 0 bases and the V segment lost 3 bases, leaving 3 bases of the junction unmatched. The CDR3 sequence is CASSMGAGGSYEQYF. The CDR3 nucleotides read TGTGCCAGTAGTATGGGAGCGGGGGGCTCCTACGAGCAGTACTTC.